What follows are 15 T cell receptor beta chains derived from one specimen sequenced in a study of cytomegalovirus exposure and HLA in healthy donors. The primer mix had 60 Vbeta and 13 Jbeta primers. TCRdb's table, derived via immunoSEQ multiplex PCR, lists solely in-frame clones and lacks some. Altogether 60,000 to 70,000 clones are present, around 78% being singletons, with the ten largest covering around 7.4%. Input material: PBMCs. Every receptor here comes from a man between 18 and 35 years old in good health and CMV-seropositive.

The chain joins TRBV6-5 to TRBJ1-4, with D hard to call. This CDR3 is built from 15 residues. V gave up 6 bases and J gave up 0 bases, with 11 bases separating them. Germline CDR1 is MNHEY and CDR2 is SVGAGI. The CDR3 DNA is TGTGCCAGCAGAAGGGCGGGTACAACTAATGAAAAACTGTTTTTT. This translates into CASRRAGTTNEKLFF.

In DNA, the CDR3 is TGTGCCAGCAAGGACTGTGAAGCTTTCTTT. Its translation is CASKDCEAFF. The rearrangement uses TRBV27 and TRBJ1-1, with unresolved D. V shed 7 bases and J shed 7 bases, with 7 bases lying between them. The CDR3 loop spans 10 amino acids. The germline gives CDR1 MNHEY, CDR2 SMNVEV (reference sequence).

This chain joins TRBV23-1 and TRBJ2-1, with 8 nucleotides matching TRBD2. TRBV23-1 is given ORF status, its function remaining uncertain. The CDR3 contains 15 residues. The V and J ends lost 4 bases and 8 bases, in that order; junction bases with no gene match: 10. The CDR3 sequence is CASSPSGGRCDEQFF. CDR3 nucleotide sequence: TGCGCCAGCAGTCCCTCGGGCGGGAGGTGCGATGAGCAGTTCTTC.

The genes are TRBV6-6 and TRBJ2-1; D remains ambiguous. CDR1 is MNHNY and CDR2 is SVGAGI in the germline V gene (reference sequence). The CDR3 contains 15 residues. Trimming cost V 5 bases and J 0 bases, with 11 bases left between them. CDR3 sequence: CASSPGVSSYNEQFF. For the CDR3, the DNA is TGTGCCAGCAGTCCCGGAGTTTCCTCCTACAATGAGCAGTTCTTC.

This clone was observed a few times. The rearrangement links TRBV6-1 to TRBJ2-6, with 8 bases matching TRBD1. Trimming took 1 base from V and 0 from J; bases not matched to a gene: 14. The CDR3 is 21 amino acids. Per the germline V gene, CDR1 is MNHNS and CDR2 is SASEGT. The chain's CDR3 is CASSEGGTGRYFSSGANVLTF. The DNA of the CDR3 is TGTGCCAGCAGTGAAGGGGGGACAGGACGTTACTTTTCCTCTGGGGCCAACGTCCTGACTTTC.

The chain couples TRBV28 to TRBJ1-5; 12 nucleotides line up with TRBD1. Germline CDR1 reads MDHEN; CDR2 reads SYDVKM. V dropped 4 bases and J dropped 8; count of bases not matched to a gene: 12. The CDR3 is 17 amino acids. In DNA form, the CDR3 reads TGTGCCAGCAGTTGGACTTTCGGGACAGGGGGCGGAGAGCCCCAGCATTTT. As protein: CASSWTFGTGGGEPQHF.

This chain connects TRBV6-5 to TRBJ2-7; 10 bases fit TRBD1. In germline, CDR1 is MNHEY, CDR2 SVGAGI. With V trimmed by 6 bases and J by 6 bases, 8 bases remained unmatched. CDR3 length equals 14 residues. The CDR3 spells CASRNDRGLSEQYF. The CDR3 DNA reads TGTGCCAGCAGGAACGACAGGGGGCTATCCGAGCAGTACTTC.

The rearrangement joins TRBV10-3 to TRBJ1-1; D ambiguous. The CDR3 has 12 amino acids. Trimming removed 3 bases from V and 6 bases from J, with 8 bases in between. Germline-derived CDR1 and CDR2 are ENHRY and SYGVKD. The CDR3 coding sequence is TGTGCCATCAGTGATGAGAGGGCTGAAGCTTTCTTT. It translates to CAISDERAEAFF.

The V call is TRBV6-5, the J call TRBJ2-2; 9 nucleotides align to TRBD1. Trimming took 0 bases from V and 4 from J; bases not matched to a gene: 0. This CDR3 has 15 residues. CDR1 and CDR2 from the germline V gene are MNHEY and SVGAGI. CDR3 sequence (DNA): TGTGCCAGCAGTTACTCGGGACAGGGCACCGGGGAGCTGTTTTTT. Translated: CASSYSGQGTGELFF.

The chain has TRBV10-3 and TRBJ2-3, with D possibly being TRBD2 (5 bases). Germline CDR1 reads ENHRY; CDR2 reads SYGVKD. The CDR3 loop spans 13 amino acids. Trimming pared 8 bases from V and 1 base from J, leaving 10 bases between. As DNA, the CDR3 is TGTGCCATCGCCGACGGGGGCACAGATACGCAGTATTTT. This gives the protein CAIADGGTDTQYF.

The chain employs TRBV23-1 and TRBJ2-6, with D tentatively TRBD1 (6 bases). TRBV23-1 has ORF status, its function being uncertain. The V end lost 4 bases, the J end lost 2 bases, and 15 bases lay between the germline ends. This CDR3 is 17 amino acids long. As DNA, the CDR3 is TGCGCCAGCAGTCCGCCATACAGGGCGACTGGGGCCAACGTCCTGACTTTC. Translating it yields CASSPPYRATGANVLTF.

The chain links TRBV7-8 to TRBJ1-3; 7 bases are a match to TRBD1. CDR1 and CDR2 from the germline V gene are SGHVS and FQNEAQ. This CDR3 has 14 residues. J lost 1 base, V lost 8 bases, and 5 bases had no gene match. In DNA, the CDR3 is TGTGCCAGCGGTAGACAGGGTTCTGGAAACACCATATATTTT. Protein: CASGRQGSGNTIYF.

The chain combines TRBV7-8 with TRBJ2-1; TRBD1 aligns across 11 bases. Per the germline V gene, CDR1 is SGHVS and CDR2 is FQNEAQ. V lost 6 bases, J lost 7 bases, and 17 bases stayed unmatched. CDR3 length: 18 amino acids. CDR3 sequence: CASRRTSIPGQGENEQFF. In DNA, the CDR3 is TGTGCCAGCAGACGCACATCAATTCCGGGACAGGGGGAGAATGAGCAGTTCTTC.

V usage is TRBV13 and J usage is TRBJ1-6, with a tentative D call TRBD1 (6 bases). V was clipped by 0 bases and J by 7 bases, with 7 bases between them. This CDR3 region has 14 residues. From germline, CDR1 is PRHDT and CDR2 FYEKMQ (reference sequence). The CDR3: CASSLGTGNSPLHF. The CDR3 nucleotides read TGTGCCAGCAGCTTAGGAACAGGGAATTCACCCCTCCACTTT.

The chain employs TRBV21-1 and TRBJ1-1. TRBV21-1 is flagged as a pseudogene. CDR3 size: 17 residues. CDR3 nucleotides: TGTGCCAGCAGCTTTGATAGGGGGGGCTGGGTGAACACTGAAGCTTTCTTT. Residues: CASSFDRGGWVNTEAFF.